The 15 T cell receptor beta chains below all came from one sample that was sequenced in a study of Ad26.COV2.S vaccination and SARS-CoV-2 variants. The sample's treatment: 15 to 20 received Ad26.COV2.S at low or high dose, single or two shots; about 5 received placebo; per-sample allocation not given. Day 63 after the first vaccine or placebo injection was the time point for sampling. Here immunoSEQ multiplex PCR was the method, and the copy in TCRdb shows in-frame clones only, minus some. The repertoire holds roughly 410,000 clones, with approximately 83% as singletons. The sample consisted of peripheral blood, taken in a trial of Ad26.COV2.S vaccine versus placebo. The receptors shown here come from a person aged 18-65 years who received the Ad26.COV2.S COVID-19 vaccine or a placebo.

The rearrangement uses TRBV7-2 and TRBJ2-2, with D unresolved. Looked up from germline, CDR1 is SGHTA and CDR2 is FQGNSA. This CDR3 region has 15 residues. With 6 bases removed from V and 10 bases from J, the gap between germline ends came to 21 bases. The CDR3: CASSYTGRSGEELFF. In nucleotides, the CDR3 is TGTGCCAGCAGTTACACGGGCCGCTCGGGTGAGGAGCTGTTTTTT.

V usage is TRBV7-9 and J usage is TRBJ2-4, with D possibly TRBD1 on 7 matching bases. Trimming shortened V by 5 bases and J by 1 base, and 24 bases separated the two germline ends. Germline CDR1 is SEHNR and CDR2 is FQNEAQ (reference sequence). The CDR3 totals 19 residues. CDR3 DNA sequence: TGTGCCAGCAGCCCTTGGGCAGGGGGGAGTGGGACTGCCAAAAACATTCAGTACTTC. Encoded protein: CASSPWAGGSGTAKNIQYF.

The chain employs TRBV29-1 and TRBJ1-5; D uncertain. V lost 7 bases to trimming and J lost 4 bases, with 11 bases between them. CDR3 size: 12 residues. Germline V CDR1 and CDR2: SQVTM, ANQGSEA. The CDR3 sequence: CSARYPNQPQHF. CDR3 in DNA: TGCAGCGCCCGGTACCCTAATCAGCCCCAGCATTTT. Combining the CDR3 with reference TRBV29-1 and TRBJ1-5 gives the whole variable domain SAVISQKPSRDICQRGTSLTIQCQVDSQVTMMFWYRQQPGQSLTLIATANQGSEATYESGFVIDKFPISRPNLTFSTLTVSNMSPEDSSIYLCSARYPNQPQHFGDGTRLSIL.

This clone was counted ten times or more. V is TRBV4-3 and J is TRBJ1-3, with a possible D match to TRBD1 (6 bases). The V gene's germline CDR1 is LGHNA and CDR2 YSLEER. Deletions cut 0 bases from V and 3 bases from J, with 15 bases between. CDR3 length equals 17 residues. CDR3: CASSQDHSGVIGNTIYF. The CDR3 coding sequence is TGCGCCAGCAGCCAAGATCATTCAGGGGTAATTGGAAACACCATATATTTT.

The rearrangement uses TRBV9 and TRBJ2-2; D call uncertain. The CDR3 has 14 amino acids. The germline V gene has CDR1 SGDLS and CDR2 YYNGEE. With 5 bases removed from V and 4 bases from J, the gap between germline ends came to 12 bases. In DNA, the CDR3 is TGTGCCAGCAGGAATGGGCCGGGCACCGGGGAGCTGTTTTTT. It is translated as CASRNGPGTGELFF. Complete variable domain (other parts from reference TRBV9 and TRBJ2-2): DSGVTQTPKHLITATGQRVTLRCSPRSGDLSVYWYQQSLDQGLQFLIQYYNGEERAKGNILERFSAQQFPDLHSELNLSSLELGDSALYFCASRNGPGTGELFFGEGSRLTVL.

V and J are TRBV13 and TRBJ2-5; TRBD2 agrees at 11 bases. Germline V gene data show CDR1 as PRHDT and CDR2 as FYEKMQ (reference sequence). CDR3 length: 16 residues. Unmatched junction bases numbered 10, after V lost 5 bases and J lost 5 bases. CDR3 protein: CASSTKLAGVWETQYF. Here the CDR3 DNA reads TGTGCCAGCAGCACTAAACTAGCGGGAGTATGGGAGACCCAGTACTTC.

The chain is built from TRBV3-1 (or the pseudogene TRBV3-2) and TRBJ2-6; the D gene is possibly TRBD1 (6 bases). CDR1 and CDR2 from the germline V gene are LGHDT and YNNKEL (reference sequence). The CDR3 has 14 residues. The V and J ends lost 4 bases and 17 bases respectively, with 21 bases between them. CDR3 bases: TGTGCCAGCAGCCCCAGGGGCCCCAACCGGCCCTTGACTTTC. This translates into CASSPRGPNRPLTF.

The V gene is TRBV7-2, the J gene TRBJ1-3, with a weak D call TRBD1 (6 bases). V gave up 2 bases and J gave up 0 bases, with 14 bases separating them. This CDR3 is 17 amino acids long. Germline values: CDR1 SGHTA, CDR2 FQGNSA. This CDR3 is CASSLTGTISSGNTIYF. The CDR3, as DNA: TGTGCCAGCAGCTTAACAGGGACTATTAGCTCTGGAAACACCATATATTTT.

The CDR3 sequence is CASSQWHGDYGYTF. As DNA, the CDR3 is TGTGCCAGCAGCCAATGGCACGGGGACTATGGCTACACCTTC. V usage is TRBV14 and J usage is TRBJ1-2; D is unclear. The CDR3 totals 14 residues. V lost 2 bases and J lost 3, with 10 bases in between. Per germline, CDR1 SGHDN and CDR2 FVKESK. The whole variable domain, remainder taken from reference TRBV14 and TRBJ1-2, is EAGVTQFPSHSVIEKGQTVTLRCDPISGHDNLYWYRRVMGKEIKFLLHFVKESKQDESGMPNNRFLAERTGGTYSTLKVQPAELEDSGVYFCASSQWHGDYGYTFGSGTRLTVV.

V and J are TRBV19 and TRBJ2-7; 7 bases match TRBD1. CDR1 is LNHDA and CDR2 is SQIVND in the germline V gene (reference sequence). V gave up 5 bases and J gave up 3 bases; unmatched junction bases: 4. CDR3 size: 13 residues. In nucleotides, the CDR3 is TGTGCCAGTAGTTTCGGGACAGACTACGAGCAGTACTTC. It encodes CASSFGTDYEQYF.

The CDR3 DNA is TGCGCCAGCAGCTTGGCGCCGGGGGGAAGCTCCTACGAGCAGTACTTC. Its protein is CASSLAPGGSSYEQYF. The chain employs TRBV5-1 and TRBJ2-7; 7 bases map to TRBD2. The CDR3 length is 16 residues. Trimming at V came to 0 bases and at J to 0 bases, leaving 6 bases not matched to a gene. Germline V gene sequence: CDR1 SGHRS, CDR2 YFSETQ.

This clone was seen once. The chain employs TRBV4-1 and TRBJ2-1; 11 bases align to TRBD2. Trimming cost V 1 base and J 8 bases; bases outside gene matches: 13. In germline, CDR1 is MGHRA, CDR2 YSYEKL. The CDR3 covers 18 residues. The CDR3 region is CASSQVFKTSGERDEQFF. The DNA for the CDR3 is TGCGCCAGCAGCCAAGTCTTTAAGACTAGCGGGGAGAGGGATGAGCAGTTCTTC.

This clone was seen a handful of times. This chain connects TRBV18 to TRBJ1-5; 7 bases agree with TRBD1. Trimming cost V 6 bases and J 4 bases; bases outside gene matches: 6. The CDR3 runs to 14 residues. Germline CDR1 is KGHSH and CDR2 is LQKENI. This CDR3 is CASSGDSRNQPQHF. CDR3 DNA: TGTGCCAGCTCCGGGGACAGCCGGAATCAGCCCCAGCATTTT.

V usage is TRBV3-1 (or the pseudogene TRBV3-2) and J usage is TRBJ2-7; tentatively, D is TRBD2 (6 bases). CDR3 length: 14 amino acids. V lost 2 bases to trimming and J lost 5 bases, with 13 bases between them. Germline lookup yields CDR1 LGHDT and CDR2 YNNKEL (reference sequence). CDR3 sequence reads: CASSQLRDFNEQYF. The CDR3 DNA reads as TGTGCCAGCAGCCAACTTCGGGACTTCAACGAGCAGTACTTC.

Regarding this clone: Other DNA sequences in the same sample also yield this CDR3. The gene calls are TRBV18 and TRBJ2-5; D perhaps matches TRBD2 (5 bases). The CDR3 sequence is 12 residues long. The V and J ends lost 6 bases and 5 bases respectively, with 10 bases between them. Germline loops: CDR1 KGHSH, CDR2 LQKENI. The CDR3 DNA reads TGTGCCAGCTCTCCTAGGAGGGAGACCCAGTACTTC. It specifies CASSPRRETQYF.